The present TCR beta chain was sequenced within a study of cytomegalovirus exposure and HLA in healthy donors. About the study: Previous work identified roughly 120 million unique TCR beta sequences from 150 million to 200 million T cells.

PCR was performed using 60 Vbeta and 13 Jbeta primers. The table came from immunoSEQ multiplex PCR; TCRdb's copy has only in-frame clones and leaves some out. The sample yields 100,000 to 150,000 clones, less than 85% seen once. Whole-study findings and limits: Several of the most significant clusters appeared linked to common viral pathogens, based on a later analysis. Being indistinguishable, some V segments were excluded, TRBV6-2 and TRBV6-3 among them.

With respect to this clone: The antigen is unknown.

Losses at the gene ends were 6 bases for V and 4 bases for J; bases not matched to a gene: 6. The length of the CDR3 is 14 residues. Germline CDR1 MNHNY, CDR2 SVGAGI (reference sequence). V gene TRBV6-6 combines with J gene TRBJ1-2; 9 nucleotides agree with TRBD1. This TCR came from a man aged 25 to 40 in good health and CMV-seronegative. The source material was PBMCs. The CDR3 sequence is CASRSTGGVYGYTF. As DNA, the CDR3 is TGTGCCAGCAGATCTACAGGGGGCGTCTATGGCTACACCTTC.